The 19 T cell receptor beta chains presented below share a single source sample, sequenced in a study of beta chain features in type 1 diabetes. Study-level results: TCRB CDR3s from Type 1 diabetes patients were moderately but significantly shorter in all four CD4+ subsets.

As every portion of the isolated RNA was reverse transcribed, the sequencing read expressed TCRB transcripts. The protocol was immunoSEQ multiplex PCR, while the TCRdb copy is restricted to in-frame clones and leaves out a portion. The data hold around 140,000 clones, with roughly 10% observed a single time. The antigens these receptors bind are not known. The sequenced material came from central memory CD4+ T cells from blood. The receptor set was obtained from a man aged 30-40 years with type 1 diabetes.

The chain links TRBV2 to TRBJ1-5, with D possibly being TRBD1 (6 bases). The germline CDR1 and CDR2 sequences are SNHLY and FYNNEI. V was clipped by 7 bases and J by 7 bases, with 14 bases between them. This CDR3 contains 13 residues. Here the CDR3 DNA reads TGTGCCAGCACTGGACAGACGGACCAGCCCCAGCATTTT. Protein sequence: CASTGQTDQPQHF.

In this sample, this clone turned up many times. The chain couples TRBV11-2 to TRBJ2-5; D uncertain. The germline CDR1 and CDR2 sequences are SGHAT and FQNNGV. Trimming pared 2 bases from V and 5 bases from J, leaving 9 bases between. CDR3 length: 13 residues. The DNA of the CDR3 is TGTGCCAGCAGCTTATCCGTTCGGGAGACCCAGTACTTC. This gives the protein CASSLSVRETQYF. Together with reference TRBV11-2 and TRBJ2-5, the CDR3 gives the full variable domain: EAGVAQSPRYKIIEKRQSVAFWCNPISGHATLYWYQQILGQGPKLLIQFQNNGVVDDSQLPKDRFSAERLKGVDSTLKIQPAKLEDSAVYLCASSLSVRETQYFGPGTRLLVL.

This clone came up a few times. The CDR3 region has the DNA TGTGCCAGCAGCTGGATAGCGGGGGGCACAGATACGCAGTATTTT. As protein: CASSWIAGGTDTQYF. The chain employs TRBV11-2 and TRBJ2-3; 9 bases are a match to TRBD2. The CDR3 loop spans 15 amino acids. Germline values: CDR1 SGHAT, CDR2 FQNNGV. V gave up 4 bases and J gave up 1 base; unmatched junction bases: 3.

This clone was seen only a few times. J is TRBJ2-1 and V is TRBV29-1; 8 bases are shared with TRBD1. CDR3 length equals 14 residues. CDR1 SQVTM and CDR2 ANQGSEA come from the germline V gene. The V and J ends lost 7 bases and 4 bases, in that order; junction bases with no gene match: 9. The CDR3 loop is CSARTGPFYNEQFF. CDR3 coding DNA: TGCAGCGCTCGGACAGGGCCATTTTACAATGAGCAGTTCTTC.

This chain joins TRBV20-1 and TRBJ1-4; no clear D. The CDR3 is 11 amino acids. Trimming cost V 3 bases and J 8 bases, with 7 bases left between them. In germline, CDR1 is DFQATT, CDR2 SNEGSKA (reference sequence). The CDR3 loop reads CSASFREKLFF. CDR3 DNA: TGCAGTGCTAGTTTTCGGGAAAAACTGTTTTTT.

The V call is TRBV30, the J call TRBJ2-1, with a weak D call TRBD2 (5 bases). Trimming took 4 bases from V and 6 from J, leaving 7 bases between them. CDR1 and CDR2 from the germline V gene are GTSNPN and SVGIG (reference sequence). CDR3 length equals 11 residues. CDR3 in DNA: TGTGCCTGGACTAGCTTCAATGAGCAGTTCTTC. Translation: CAWTSFNEQFF.

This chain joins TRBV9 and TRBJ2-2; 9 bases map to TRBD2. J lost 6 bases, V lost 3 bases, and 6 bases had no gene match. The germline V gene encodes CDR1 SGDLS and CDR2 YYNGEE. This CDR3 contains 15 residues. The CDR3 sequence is CASSATSGRAGELFF. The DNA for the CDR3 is TGTGCCAGCAGCGCAACTAGCGGGCGTGCCGGGGAGCTGTTTTTT.

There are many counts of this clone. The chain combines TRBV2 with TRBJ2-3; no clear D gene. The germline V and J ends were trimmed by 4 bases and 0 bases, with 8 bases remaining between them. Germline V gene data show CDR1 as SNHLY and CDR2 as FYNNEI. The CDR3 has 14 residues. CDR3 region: CASSGETSTDTQYF. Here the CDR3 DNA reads TGTGCCAGCAGTGGAGAAACTAGCACAGATACGCAGTATTTT.

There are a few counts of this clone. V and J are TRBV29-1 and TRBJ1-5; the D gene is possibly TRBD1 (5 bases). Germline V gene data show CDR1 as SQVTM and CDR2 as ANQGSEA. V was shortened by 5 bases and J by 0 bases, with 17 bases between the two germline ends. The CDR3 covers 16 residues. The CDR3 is CSVSEAGSLSNQPQHF. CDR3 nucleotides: TGCAGCGTTTCAGAGGCAGGGTCCCTTAGCAATCAGCCCCAGCATTTT.

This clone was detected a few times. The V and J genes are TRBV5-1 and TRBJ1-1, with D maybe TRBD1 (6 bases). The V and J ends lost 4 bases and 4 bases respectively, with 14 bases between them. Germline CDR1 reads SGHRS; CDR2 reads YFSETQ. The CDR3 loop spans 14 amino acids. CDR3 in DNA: TGCGCCAGCAGCCGCTCCGGACAGAGCACTGAAGCTTTCTTT. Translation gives CASSRSGQSTEAFF.

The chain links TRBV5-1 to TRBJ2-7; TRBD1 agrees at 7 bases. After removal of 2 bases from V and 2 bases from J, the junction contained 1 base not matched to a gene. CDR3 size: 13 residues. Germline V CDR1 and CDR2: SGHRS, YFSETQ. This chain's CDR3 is CASSLTGAYEQYF. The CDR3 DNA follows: TGCGCCAGCAGCTTAACAGGGGCCTACGAGCAGTACTTC.

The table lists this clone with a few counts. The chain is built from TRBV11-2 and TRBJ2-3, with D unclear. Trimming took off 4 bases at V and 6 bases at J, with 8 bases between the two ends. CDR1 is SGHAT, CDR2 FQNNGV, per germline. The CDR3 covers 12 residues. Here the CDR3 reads CASSSVRDTQYF. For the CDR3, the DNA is TGTGCCAGCAGCTCCGTTCGGGATACGCAGTATTTT.

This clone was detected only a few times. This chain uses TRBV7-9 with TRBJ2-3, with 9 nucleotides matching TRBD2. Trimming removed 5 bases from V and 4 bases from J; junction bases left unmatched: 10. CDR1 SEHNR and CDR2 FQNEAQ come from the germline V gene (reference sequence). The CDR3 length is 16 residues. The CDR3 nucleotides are TGTGCCAGCAGCCCAGATGCTAGCGGGGCCTCAGATACGCAGTATTTT. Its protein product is CASSPDASGASDTQYF.

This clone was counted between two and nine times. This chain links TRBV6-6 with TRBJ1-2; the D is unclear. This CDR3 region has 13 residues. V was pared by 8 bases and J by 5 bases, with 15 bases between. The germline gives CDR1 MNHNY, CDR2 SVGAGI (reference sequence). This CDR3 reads CASSDGDAYGYTF. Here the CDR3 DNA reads TGTGCCAGCTCCGACGGGGATGCTTATGGCTACACCTTC.

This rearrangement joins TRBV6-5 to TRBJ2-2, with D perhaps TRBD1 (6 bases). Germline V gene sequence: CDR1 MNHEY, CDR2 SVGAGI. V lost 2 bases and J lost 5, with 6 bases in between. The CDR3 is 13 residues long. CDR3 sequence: CASSYGTTGELFF. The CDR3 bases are TGTGCCAGCAGTTACGGGACAACCGGGGAGCTGTTTTTT.

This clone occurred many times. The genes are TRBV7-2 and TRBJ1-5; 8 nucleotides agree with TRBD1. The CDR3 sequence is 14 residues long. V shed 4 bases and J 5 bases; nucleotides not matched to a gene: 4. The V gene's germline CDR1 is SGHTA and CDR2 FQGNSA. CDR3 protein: CASSSGQGHQPQHF. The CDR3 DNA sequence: TGTGCCAGCAGCTCCGGACAGGGCCATCAGCCCCAGCATTTT.

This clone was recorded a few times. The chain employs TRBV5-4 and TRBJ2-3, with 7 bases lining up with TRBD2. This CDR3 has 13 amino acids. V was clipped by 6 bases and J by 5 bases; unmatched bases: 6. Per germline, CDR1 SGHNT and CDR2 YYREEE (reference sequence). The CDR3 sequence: CASTGLVGDTQYF. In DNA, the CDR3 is TGTGCCAGCACCGGACTAGTAGGAGATACGCAGTATTTT. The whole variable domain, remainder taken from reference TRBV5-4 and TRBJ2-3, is ETGVTQSPTHLIKTRGQQVTLRCSSQSGHNTVSWYQQALGQGPQFIFQYYREEENGRGNFPPRFSGLQFPNYSSELNVNALELDDSALYLCASTGLVGDTQYFGPGTRLTVL.

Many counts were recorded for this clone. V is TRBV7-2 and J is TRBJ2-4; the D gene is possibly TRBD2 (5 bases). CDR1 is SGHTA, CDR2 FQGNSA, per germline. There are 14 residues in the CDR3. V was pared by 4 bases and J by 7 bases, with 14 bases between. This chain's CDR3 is CASSSTTRGNIQYF. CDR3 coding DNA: TGTGCCAGCAGCTCCACTACACGCGGGAACATTCAGTACTTC.

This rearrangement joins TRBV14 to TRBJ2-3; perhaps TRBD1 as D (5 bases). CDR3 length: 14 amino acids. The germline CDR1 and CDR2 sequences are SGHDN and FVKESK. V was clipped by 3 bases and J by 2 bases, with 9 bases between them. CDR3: CASSQQGITDTQYF. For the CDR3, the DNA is TGTGCCAGCAGCCAGCAGGGAATCACAGATACGCAGTATTTT.